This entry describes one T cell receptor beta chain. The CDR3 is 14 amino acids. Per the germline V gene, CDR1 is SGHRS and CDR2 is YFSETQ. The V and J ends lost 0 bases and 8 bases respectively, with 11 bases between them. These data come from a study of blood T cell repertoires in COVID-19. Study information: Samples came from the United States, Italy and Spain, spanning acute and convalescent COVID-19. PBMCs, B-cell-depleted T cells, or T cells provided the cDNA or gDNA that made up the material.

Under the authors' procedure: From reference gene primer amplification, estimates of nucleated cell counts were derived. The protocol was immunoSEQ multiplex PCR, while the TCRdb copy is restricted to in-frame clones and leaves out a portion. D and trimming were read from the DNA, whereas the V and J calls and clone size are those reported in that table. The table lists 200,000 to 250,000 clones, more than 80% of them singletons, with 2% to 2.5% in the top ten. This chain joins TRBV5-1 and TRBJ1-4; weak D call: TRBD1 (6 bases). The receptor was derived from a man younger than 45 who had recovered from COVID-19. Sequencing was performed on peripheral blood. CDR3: CASSLDREYEKLFF. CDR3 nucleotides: TGCGCCAGCAGCTTGGACAGGGAATACGAAAAACTGTTTTTT.